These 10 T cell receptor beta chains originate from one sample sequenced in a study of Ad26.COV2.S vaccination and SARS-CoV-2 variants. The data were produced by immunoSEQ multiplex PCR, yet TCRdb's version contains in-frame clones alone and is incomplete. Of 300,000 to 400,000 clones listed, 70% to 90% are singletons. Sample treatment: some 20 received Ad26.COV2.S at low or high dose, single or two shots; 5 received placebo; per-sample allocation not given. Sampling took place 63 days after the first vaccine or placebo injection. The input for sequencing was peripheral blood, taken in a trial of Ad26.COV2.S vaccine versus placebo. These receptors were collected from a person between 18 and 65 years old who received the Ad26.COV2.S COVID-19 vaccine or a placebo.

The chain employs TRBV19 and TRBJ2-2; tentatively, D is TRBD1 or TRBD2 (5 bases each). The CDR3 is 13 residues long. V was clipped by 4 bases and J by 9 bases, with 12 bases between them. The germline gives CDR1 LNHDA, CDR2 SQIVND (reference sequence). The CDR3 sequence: CASSNFRDRELFF. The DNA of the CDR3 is TGTGCCAGTAGTAATTTCAGGGACCGGGAGCTGTTTTTT.

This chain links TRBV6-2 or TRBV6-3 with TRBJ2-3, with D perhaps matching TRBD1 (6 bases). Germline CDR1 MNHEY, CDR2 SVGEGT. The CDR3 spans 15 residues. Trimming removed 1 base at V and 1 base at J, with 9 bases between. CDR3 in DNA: TGTGCCAGCAGTTACTGGGCAGGGGGCACAGATACGCAGTATTTT. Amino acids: CASSYWAGGTDTQYF.

CDR3: CACSGGAGNEKLFF. The CDR3 DNA sequence: TGTGCCTGCTCAGGGGGAGCAGGTAATGAAAAACTGTTTTTT. This chain joins TRBV28 and TRBJ1-4; 7 positions match TRBD1. Germline CDR1 reads MDHEN; CDR2 reads SYDVKM. J lost 4 bases, V lost 11 bases, and 10 bases had no gene match. The CDR3 has 14 residues.

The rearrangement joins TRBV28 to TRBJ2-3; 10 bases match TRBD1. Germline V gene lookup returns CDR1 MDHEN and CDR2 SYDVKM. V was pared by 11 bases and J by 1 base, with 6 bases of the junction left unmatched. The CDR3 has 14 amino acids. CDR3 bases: TGTGCCGGACAGGACAGGGGGGGCACAGATACGCAGTATTTT. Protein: CAGQDRGGTDTQYF.

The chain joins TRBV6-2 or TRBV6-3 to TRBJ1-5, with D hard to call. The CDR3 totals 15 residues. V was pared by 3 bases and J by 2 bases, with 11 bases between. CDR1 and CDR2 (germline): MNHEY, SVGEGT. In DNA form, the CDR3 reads TGTGCCAGCAGTTATTGGGTAGGTGGCAATCAGCCCCAGCATTTT. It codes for CASSYWVGGNQPQHF.

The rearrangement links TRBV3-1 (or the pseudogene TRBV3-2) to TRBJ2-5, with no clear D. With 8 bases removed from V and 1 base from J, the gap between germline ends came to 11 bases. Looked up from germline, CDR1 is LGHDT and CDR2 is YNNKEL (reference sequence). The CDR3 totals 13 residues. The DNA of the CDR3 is TGTGCCAGCCCCCGGCAGCCCCAAGAGACCCAGTACTTC. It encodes CASPRQPQETQYF.

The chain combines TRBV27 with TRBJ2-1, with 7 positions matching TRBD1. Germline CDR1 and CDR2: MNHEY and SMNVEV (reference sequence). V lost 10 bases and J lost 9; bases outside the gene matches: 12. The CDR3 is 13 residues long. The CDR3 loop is CATQRQGFGEQFF. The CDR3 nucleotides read TGTGCCACCCAGAGACAGGGTTTCGGTGAGCAGTTCTTC.

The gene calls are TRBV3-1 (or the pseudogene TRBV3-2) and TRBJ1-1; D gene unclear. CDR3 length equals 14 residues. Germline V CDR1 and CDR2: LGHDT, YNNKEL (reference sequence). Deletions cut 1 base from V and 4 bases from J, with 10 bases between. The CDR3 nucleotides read TGTGCCAGCAGCCAAGTTCGAGGGAGCACTGAAGCTTTCTTT. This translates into CASSQVRGSTEAFF.

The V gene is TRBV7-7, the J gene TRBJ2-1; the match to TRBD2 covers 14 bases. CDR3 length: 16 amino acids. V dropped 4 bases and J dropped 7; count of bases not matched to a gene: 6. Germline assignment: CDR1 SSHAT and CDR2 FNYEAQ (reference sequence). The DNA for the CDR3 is TGTGCCAGCAGCTCCTCCGGGACTAGCGGGAGAAATGAGCAGTTCTTC. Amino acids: CASSSSGTSGRNEQFF. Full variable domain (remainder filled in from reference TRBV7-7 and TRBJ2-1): GAGVSQSPRYKVTKRGQDVTLRCDPISSHATLYWYQQALGQGPEFLTYFNYEAQPDKSGLPSDRFSAERPEGSISTLTIQRTEQRDSAMYRCASSSSGTSGRNEQFFGPGTRLTVL.

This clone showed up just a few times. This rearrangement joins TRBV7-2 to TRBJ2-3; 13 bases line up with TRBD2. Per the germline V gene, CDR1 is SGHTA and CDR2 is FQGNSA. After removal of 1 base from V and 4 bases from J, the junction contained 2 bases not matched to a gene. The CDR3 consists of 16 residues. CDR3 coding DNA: TGTGCCAGCAGCTTAGGTGGGACTAGCGGGGCAGATACGCAGTATTTT. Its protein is CASSLGGTSGADTQYF.